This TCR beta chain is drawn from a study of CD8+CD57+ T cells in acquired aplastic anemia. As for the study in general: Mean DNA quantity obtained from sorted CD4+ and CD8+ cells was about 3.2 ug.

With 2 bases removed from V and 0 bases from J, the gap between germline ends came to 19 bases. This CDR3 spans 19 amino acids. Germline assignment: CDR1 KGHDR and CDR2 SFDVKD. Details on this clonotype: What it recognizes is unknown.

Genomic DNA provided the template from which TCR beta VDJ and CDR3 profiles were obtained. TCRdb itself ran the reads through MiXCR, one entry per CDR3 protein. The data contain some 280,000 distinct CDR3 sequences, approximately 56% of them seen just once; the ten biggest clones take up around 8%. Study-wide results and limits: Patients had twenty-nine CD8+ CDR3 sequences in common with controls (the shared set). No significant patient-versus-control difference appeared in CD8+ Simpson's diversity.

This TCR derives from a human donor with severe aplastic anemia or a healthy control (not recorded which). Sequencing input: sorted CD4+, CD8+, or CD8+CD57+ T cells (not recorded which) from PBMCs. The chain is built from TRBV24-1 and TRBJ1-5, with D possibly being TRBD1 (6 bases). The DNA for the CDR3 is TGTGCCACCAGTGATTATAAAACAGGGACCCTGGATAGCAATCAGCCCCAGCATTTT. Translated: CATSDYKTGTLDSNQPQHF.